Following are 24 T cell receptor beta chains from one sample sequenced in a study of early T cells in non-severe SARS-CoV-2 infection listed by TCRdb under 2021. Library preparation used 5' RACE. Sequencing relied on a NextSeq 500. In-frame beta chains were kept once TCRdb had trimmed the public reads at Q25 with fastp and called clones with MiXCR. For every CDR3 protein sequence, its rows merge into one entry that carries the most common genes and DNA. The sample profile shows 75,000 to 80,000 distinct CDR3 sequences; 8.5% to 10% of them were found once. More than 4.5% of the sample rests with the top ten. Material for sequencing was whole blood. The receptors were sampled from an adult who was a healthcare worker with PCR-confirmed SARS-CoV-2 infection or an uninfected control (not recorded which).

V and J are TRBV14 and TRBJ2-7; D is ambiguous. Germline V gene sequence: CDR1 SGHDN, CDR2 FVKESK. The CDR3 consists of 12 residues. Trimming took 4 bases from V and 3 from J, leaving 7 bases between them. CDR3 loop: CASSRWGYEQYF. The CDR3, as DNA: TGTGCCAGCAGCCGATGGGGCTACGAGCAGTACTTC.

The rearrangement joins TRBV28 to TRBJ2-7; TRBD2 might be the D (5 bases). The CDR3 runs 15 residues. Germline-derived CDR1 and CDR2 are MDHEN and SYDVKM. Trimming left V 3 bases short and J 4 bases short, with 16 bases between. This CDR3 reads CASSFRGLAAYEQYF. CDR3 in DNA: TGTGCCAGCAGTTTCAGAGGGCTAGCTGCTTACGAGCAGTACTTC.

The genes are TRBV7-8 and TRBJ2-7, with 9 bases that match TRBD2. Trimming took 0 bases from V and 3 from J; bases not matched to a gene: 6. This CDR3 region has 16 residues. Germline V CDR1 and CDR2: SGHVS, FQNEAQ. CDR3 in DNA: TGTGCCAGCAGCTTAGCGGCGCGGGAGGGCGTCTACGAGCAGTACTTC. Its protein is CASSLAAREGVYEQYF.

This clonotype has at least ten counts. The chain has TRBV10-2 and TRBJ2-7; tentatively, D is TRBD2 (6 bases). Germline assignment: CDR1 WSHSY and CDR2 SAAADI. CDR3 size: 16 residues. Trimming took 5 bases from V and 0 from J, leaving 17 bases between them. In nucleotides, the CDR3 is TGCGCCAGCAGTTTCAACCCGGGACTTACCTCCTACGAGCAGTACTTC. The encoded protein is CASSFNPGLTSYEQYF.

The chain has TRBV15 and TRBJ2-2, with 10 bases identical to TRBD2. The germline V gene encodes CDR1 LNHNV and CDR2 YYDKDF (reference sequence). V shed 1 base, J shed 7 bases, and the junction held 6 bases outside the gene matches. This CDR3 has 16 residues. CDR3 loop: CATSRGLAGAGGELFF. For the CDR3, the DNA is TGTGCCACCAGCAGAGGGCTAGCGGGAGCAGGCGGGGAGCTGTTTTTT.

The V and J genes are TRBV25-1 and TRBJ1-6; no reliable D call. The germline V gene has CDR1 MGHDK and CDR2 SYGVNS. CDR3 length: 14 residues. Trimming stripped 4 bases from V and 0 bases from J, with 4 bases between. CDR3 in amino acids: CASSASSYNSPLHF. The CDR3 region has the DNA TGTGCCAGCAGTGCAAGCTCCTATAATTCACCCCTCCACTTT.

This chain uses TRBV20-1 with TRBJ2-1, with D unclear. V shed 3 bases and J shed 0 bases, with 9 bases lying between them. Germline V gives CDR1 DFQATT, CDR2 SNEGSKA (reference sequence). The CDR3 extends over 14 amino acids. In DNA, the CDR3 is TGCAGTGCTAGGGTCCTTAGCTCCTACAATGAGCAGTTCTTC. Translation: CSARVLSSYNEQFF.

In this sample, this clonotype turned up many times. The junction differs from germline at one of its ends, possibly a read error. The rearrangement joins TRBV25-1 to TRBJ1-2, with unresolved D. The CDR3 consists of 11 residues. CDR1 is MGHDK, CDR2 SYGVNS, per germline. The CDR3 DNA sequence: TGTGCCAGCGGTGAATCCTATGGCTACACCTTC. Its translation: CASGESYGYTF.

There are many counts of this clonotype. The chain joins TRBV7-2 to TRBJ1-6; 10 bases fit TRBD1. This CDR3 spans 15 amino acids. Germline CDR1 and CDR2: SGHTA and FQGNSA. The V and J ends lost 8 bases and 7 bases, in that order; junction bases with no gene match: 8. CDR3 sequence (DNA): TGTGCCAGCGCGAGAGGACAGGGGGTGAATTCACCCCTCCACTTT. It translates to CASARGQGVNSPLHF.

This chain joins TRBV18 and TRBJ2-5; D perhaps matches TRBD2 (6 bases). V was pared by 3 bases and J by 4 bases, with 6 bases between. From germline, CDR1 is KGHSH and CDR2 LQKENI. The CDR3 length is 12 residues. CDR3 protein: CASSPGGETQYF. CDR3 sequence (DNA): TGTGCCAGCTCACCGGGAGGAGAGACCCAGTACTTC.

Ten or more counts support this clonotype. This chain connects TRBV7-3 to TRBJ2-3; D gene unclear. V gave up 5 bases and J gave up 1 base, with 10 bases separating them. The CDR3 is 14 amino acids. Germline CDR1 is SGHTA and CDR2 is FQGTGA. The CDR3 nucleotides are TGTGCCAGCAGCCTCCACGCCGGCACAGATACGCAGTATTTT. It specifies CASSLHAGTDTQYF.

The CDR3 reads CASSTHGGGRDEQFF. CDR3 in DNA: TGTGCCAGCAGTACCCATGGGGGAGGGCGGGATGAGCAGTTCTTC. This rearrangement joins TRBV12-3 or TRBV12-4 to TRBJ2-1; 7 positions match TRBD2. The V and J ends lost 5 bases and 8 bases, in that order; junction bases with no gene match: 12. The CDR3 has 15 residues.

In its sample, this clonotype was seen a few times. V is TRBV20-1 and J is TRBJ2-2, with 7 positions matching TRBD2. CDR3 length equals 15 residues. CDR1 and CDR2 (germline): DFQATT, SNEGSKA (reference sequence). J gave up 3 bases and V 6 bases, and 10 bases lay outside the gene matches. The CDR3 loop reads CSALNPGGHTGELFF. CDR3 in DNA: TGCAGTGCCCTCAATCCGGGAGGCCACACCGGGGAGCTGTTTTTT.

This clonotype was seen ten or more times. V and J are TRBV19 and TRBJ2-5; 8 bases line up with TRBD2. Germline CDR1 LNHDA, CDR2 SQIVND (reference sequence). This CDR3 contains 16 residues. With 5 bases clipped from V and 5 bases from J, the junction kept 13 bases outside the gene matches. The CDR3, as DNA: TGTGCCAGTAGTCCAACGCCGGGACTAGGATGGGAGACCCAGTACTTC. Protein: CASSPTPGLGWETQYF.

In its sample, this clonotype was seen many times. The V and J genes are TRBV27 and TRBJ2-1; D remains ambiguous. V dropped 4 bases and J dropped 9 bases, with 13 bases sitting between them. CDR1 and CDR2 from the germline V gene are MNHEY and SMNVEV (reference sequence). This CDR3 spans 13 amino acids. CDR3 sequence reads: CASSWINKAEQFF. DNA of the CDR3: TGTGCCAGCAGTTGGATAAACAAGGCTGAGCAGTTCTTC.

The table lists this clonotype with a few counts. The chain combines TRBV7-8 with TRBJ1-6; D not resolved. Germline values: CDR1 SGHVS, CDR2 FQNEAQ. There are 14 residues in the CDR3. V was clipped by 2 bases and J by 5 bases, with 7 bases between them. The CDR3 protein is CASSLLINNSPLHF. The CDR3 region has the DNA TGTGCCAGCAGCTTACTCATTAATAATTCACCCCTCCACTTT.

The sample holds a few counts of this clonotype. This chain connects TRBV20-1 to TRBJ2-7; 8 bases agree with TRBD2. Germline CDR1 reads DFQATT; CDR2 reads SNEGSKA (reference sequence). The CDR3 consists of 15 residues. V gave up 1 base and J gave up 7 bases; unmatched junction bases: 12. The CDR3 nucleotides read TGCAGTGCTAGAGCCCCCACAGCGGGAGACAGAGAGCAGTACTTC. The encoded protein is CSARAPTAGDREQYF.

This clonotype was detected ten times or more. J is TRBJ1-2 and V is TRBV7-2; weak D call: TRBD1 (6 bases). Germline CDR1 and CDR2: SGHTA and FQGNSA. The CDR3 is 15 amino acids. V was shortened by 0 bases and J by 4 bases, with 12 bases between the two germline ends. CDR3 amino acids: CASSLARTVTYGYTF. CDR3 in DNA: TGTGCCAGCAGCTTAGCTCGGACAGTGACCTATGGCTACACCTTC.

This clonotype was counted only a few times. The chain couples TRBV11-3 to TRBJ2-2; no definite D call. Germline assignment: CDR1 SGHNT and CDR2 YENEEA. Trimming pared 1 base from V and 2 bases from J, leaving 5 bases between. This CDR3 contains 14 residues. CDR3: CASSLGGNTGELFF. In DNA form, the CDR3 reads TGTGCCAGCAGCTTAGGGGGTAACACCGGGGAGCTGTTTTTT.

The chain is built from TRBV3-1 and TRBJ2-7; 7 bases fit TRBD2. The CDR3 contains 13 residues. Germline CDR1 is LGHDT and CDR2 is YNNKEL (reference sequence). After removal of 3 bases from V and 5 bases from J, the junction contained 4 bases not matched to a gene. In DNA form, the CDR3 reads TGTGCCAGCAGCCATGGCGGGAGCCACGAGCAGTACTTC. The encoded protein is CASSHGGSHEQYF.

This clonotype was recorded at least ten times. The CDR3 protein is CASSLPRQTYNEQFF. CDR3 in DNA: TGTGCCAGCAGCCTCCCCCGACAAACCTACAATGAGCAGTTCTTC. The chain employs TRBV7-2 and TRBJ2-1; D gene uncertain. Trimming removed 5 bases from V and 2 bases from J, with 13 bases in between. The CDR3 sequence is 15 residues long. CDR1 and CDR2 (germline): SGHTA, FQGNSA.

This clonotype was counted at least ten times. The chain links TRBV28 to TRBJ2-1; D possibly matches TRBD1 or TRBD2 (5 bases each). This CDR3 region has 15 residues. Germline V lookup: CDR1 MDHEN, CDR2 SYDVKM. V was trimmed by 4 bases and J by 0 bases, leaving 10 bases between them. The CDR3 loop is CASSSRDRSYNEQFF. The CDR3 DNA reads as TGTGCCAGCAGTTCCCGGGACCGCTCCTACAATGAGCAGTTCTTC.

This clonotype was found many times. The CDR3 loop reads CASSIFASYRVGELFF. DNA of the CDR3: TGTGCCAGTAGTATCTTCGCCTCATACAGGGTCGGGGAGCTGTTTTTT. The chain carries TRBV19 and TRBJ2-2; D perhaps matches TRBD1 (6 bases). V was shortened by 3 bases and J by 7 bases, with 18 bases between the two germline ends. This CDR3 is 16 amino acids long. Germline loops: CDR1 LNHDA, CDR2 SQIVND (reference sequence).

V usage is TRBV28 and J usage is TRBJ1-1; 7 positions match TRBD1. With 3 bases clipped from V and 0 bases from J, the junction kept 13 bases outside the gene matches. The V gene's germline CDR1 is MDHEN and CDR2 SYDVKM. The CDR3 length is 18 residues. The CDR3 here is CASSFPTGQPIMNTEAFF. CDR3 nucleotides: TGTGCCAGCAGTTTCCCCACGGGACAGCCTATCATGAACACTGAAGCTTTCTTT. Drawing the rest from reference TRBV28 and TRBJ1-1, the complete variable domain is DVKVTQSSRYLVKRTGEKVFLECVQDMDHENMFWYRQDPGLGLRLIYFSYDVKMKEKGDIPEGYSVSREKKERFSLILESASTNQTSMYLCASSFPTGQPIMNTEAFFGQGTRLTVV.